The rows below give T cell receptor beta chains drawn from one sample of a study of blood T cell repertoires in COVID-19. Assay: immunoSEQ multiplex PCR; the TCRdb copy retains only in-frame clones and omits some. The sample holds around 88,000 clones, over 70% seen once. Material for sequencing was peripheral blood. The receptor source for this set is a man aged 60-69 years with acute or convalescent COVID-19. The CDR3 runs from the conserved cysteine through the conserved F or W. Each record gives: J gene, D gene, clone size, V gene, CDR3 protein, CDR3 DNA. A D gene is named only where the DNA matches it firmly. A row's size may be missing; if present it is once, few, many or a size class.

J gene: TRBJ1-1; D gene: .; clone size: .; V gene: TRBV10-3; CDR3 protein: CAISESGQVEAFF; CDR3 DNA: TGTGCCATCAGTGAGTCGGGGCAGGTTGAAGCTTTCTTT
J gene: TRBJ1-2; D gene: TRBD1; clone size: .; V gene: TRBV9; CDR3 protein: CASSVPGQGYYGYTF; CDR3 DNA: TGTGCCAGCAGCGTACCCGGACAGGGCTACTATGGCTACACCTTC
J gene: TRBJ1-2; D gene: TRBD1; clone size: .; V gene: TRBV6-5; CDR3 protein: CASSRQGYGYTF; CDR3 DNA: TGTGCCAGCAGCCGACAGGGGTACGGCTACACCTTC
J gene: TRBJ1-1; D gene: .; clone size: .; V gene: TRBV6-2/TRBV6-3; CDR3 protein: CASSFSGGEAFF; CDR3 DNA: TGTGCCAGCAGTTTCTCTGGGGGCGAAGCTTTCTTT
J gene: TRBJ2-7; D gene: .; clone size: .; V gene: TRBV11-2; CDR3 protein: CASSRGFYEQYF; CDR3 DNA: TGTGCCAGCAGCCGAGGGTTCTACGAGCAGTACTTC
J gene: TRBJ2-7; D gene: TRBD2; clone size: .; V gene: TRBV28; CDR3 protein: CASSFSGSSYEQYF; CDR3 DNA: TGTGCCAGCAGTTTTAGCGGGAGTTCCTACGAGCAGTACTTC
J gene: TRBJ1-2; D gene: TRBD1; clone size: .; V gene: TRBV6-1; CDR3 protein: CASSESLGTDYGYTF; CDR3 DNA: TGTGCCAGCAGTGAATCTCTGGGGACAGACTATGGCTACACCTTC
J gene: TRBJ2-7; D gene: TRBD2; clone size: .; V gene: TRBV28; CDR3 protein: CASSSYGLVYEQYF; CDR3 DNA: TGTGCCAGCAGTTCATACGGACTAGTCTACGAGCAGTACTTC
J gene: TRBJ2-7; D gene: .; clone size: .; V gene: TRBV27; CDR3 protein: CASRTHYEQYF; CDR3 DNA: TGTGCCAGCCGGACACACTACGAGCAGTACTTC
J gene: TRBJ1-5; D gene: .; clone size: .; V gene: TRBV18; CDR3 protein: CASSAPQYSNQPQHF; CDR3 DNA: TGTGCCAGCTCAGCCCCCCAGTATAGCAATCAGCCCCAGCATTTT
J gene: TRBJ2-5; D gene: TRBD1; clone size: .; V gene: TRBV7-9; CDR3 protein: CASSRRTGADQETQYF; CDR3 DNA: TGTGCCAGCAGCCGGCGGACAGGCGCTGACCAAGAGACCCAGTACTTC
J gene: TRBJ2-7; D gene: TRBD2; clone size: .; V gene: TRBV7-9; CDR3 protein: CASSSAGERGTYEQYF; CDR3 DNA: TGTGCCAGCAGCTCTGCGGGGGAGCGGGGGACCTACGAGCAGTACTTC
J gene: TRBJ1-2; D gene: TRBD1; clone size: .; V gene: TRBV29-1; CDR3 protein: CSVGQGLGYGYTF; CDR3 DNA: TGCAGCGTTGGACAGGGCCTAGGCTATGGCTACACCTTC
J gene: TRBJ1-5; D gene: .; clone size: .; V gene: TRBV2; CDR3 protein: CASSEQGASNQPQHF; CDR3 DNA: TGTGCCAGCAGTGAACAGGGTGCGAGCAATCAGCCCCAGCATTTT
J gene: TRBJ2-2; D gene: TRBD2; clone size: .; V gene: TRBV7-3; CDR3 protein: CASRLAGAIGELFF; CDR3 DNA: TGTGCCAGCAGGCTAGCGGGAGCTATCGGGGAGCTGTTTTTT
J gene: TRBJ1-1; D gene: .; clone size: medium-sized; V gene: TRBV19; CDR3 protein: CASSITWGPDTEAFF; CDR3 DNA: TGTGCCAGTAGTATCACGTGGGGGCCTGACACTGAAGCTTTCTTT
J gene: TRBJ2-7; D gene: .; clone size: .; V gene: TRBV6-2/TRBV6-3; CDR3 protein: CASSTDRYEQYF; CDR3 DNA: TGTGCCAGCAGCACCGACAGATACGAGCAGTACTTC
J gene: TRBJ2-7; D gene: TRBD2; clone size: .; V gene: TRBV27; CDR3 protein: CASRGLAGAEFEQYF; CDR3 DNA: TGTGCCAGCAGGGGACTAGCGGGGGCCGAATTCGAGCAGTACTTC
J gene: TRBJ1-1; D gene: .; clone size: few; V gene: TRBV7-2; CDR3 protein: CASSQFAGTEAFF; CDR3 DNA: TGTGCCAGCAGCCAATTCGCAGGCACTGAAGCTTTCTTT
J gene: TRBJ1-5; D gene: .; clone size: .; V gene: TRBV7-9; CDR3 protein: CASSLGYWGEVEQQPQHF; CDR3 DNA: TGTGCCAGCAGCCTCGGATACTGGGGAGAGGTCGAACAGCAGCCCCAGCATTTT
J gene: TRBJ2-5; D gene: TRBD2; clone size: .; V gene: TRBV15; CDR3 protein: CATSRDSSGKETQYF; CDR3 DNA: TGTGCCACCAGCAGAGATTCTAGCGGGAAAGAGACCCAGTACTTC
J gene: TRBJ2-7; D gene: TRBD2; clone size: .; V gene: TRBV5-4; CDR3 protein: CASSQRGLDEQYF; CDR3 DNA: TGTGCCAGCAGTCAGCGGGGACTCGACGAGCAGTACTTC
J gene: TRBJ2-1; D gene: .; clone size: .; V gene: TRBV3-1/TRBV3-2; CDR3 protein: CASSHRDEQFF; CDR3 DNA: TGTGCCAGCAGCCACCGGGATGAGCAGTTCTTC
J gene: TRBJ1-6; D gene: TRBD1; clone size: .; V gene: TRBV4-1; CDR3 protein: CASSQGRGQASPLHF; CDR3 DNA: TGCGCCAGCAGCCAAGGCAGGGGGCAGGCTTCACCCCTCCACTTT
J gene: TRBJ2-3; D gene: .; clone size: few; V gene: TRBV11-3; CDR3 protein: CASSLVWDSTDTQYF; CDR3 DNA: TGTGCCAGCAGCTTAGTCTGGGACTCCACAGATACGCAGTATTTT
J gene: TRBJ2-7; D gene: .; clone size: .; V gene: TRBV4-3; CDR3 protein: CASSQDARGEYEQYF; CDR3 DNA: TGCGCCAGCAGCCAAGACGCCAGGGGAGAGTACGAGCAGTACTTC
J gene: TRBJ1-1; D gene: TRBD1; clone size: once; V gene: TRBV4-1; CDR3 protein: CASSQDAQGFGDTEAFF; CDR3 DNA: TGCGCCAGCAGCCAAGACGCACAGGGGTTTGGGGACACTGAAGCTTTCTTT
J gene: TRBJ2-2; D gene: TRBD2; clone size: .; V gene: TRBV3-1/TRBV3-2; CDR3 protein: CASSQVSGSAGELFF; CDR3 DNA: TGTGCCAGCAGCCAAGTTAGCGGGAGTGCCGGGGAGCTGTTTTTT